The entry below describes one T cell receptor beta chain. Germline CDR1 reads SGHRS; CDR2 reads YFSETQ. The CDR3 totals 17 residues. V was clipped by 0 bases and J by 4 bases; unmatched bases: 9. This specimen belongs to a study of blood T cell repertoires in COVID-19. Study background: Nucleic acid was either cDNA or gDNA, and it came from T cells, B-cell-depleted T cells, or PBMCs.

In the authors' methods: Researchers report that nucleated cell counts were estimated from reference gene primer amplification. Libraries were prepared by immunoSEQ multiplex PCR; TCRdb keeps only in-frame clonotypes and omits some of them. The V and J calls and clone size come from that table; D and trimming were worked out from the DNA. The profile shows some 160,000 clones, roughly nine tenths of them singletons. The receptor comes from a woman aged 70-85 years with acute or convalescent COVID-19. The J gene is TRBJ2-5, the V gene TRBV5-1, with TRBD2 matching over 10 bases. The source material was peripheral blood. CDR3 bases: TGCGCCAGCAGCTTGGCGGCTAGCGGGAGTTCGGGAGAGACCCAGTACTTC. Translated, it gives CASSLAASGSSGETQYF.